The 13 T cell receptor beta chains in this list originate from one sample, sequenced in a study of OX40 agonist ivuxolimab in advanced cancers. Data came from immunoSEQ multiplex PCR; TCRdb stores just in-frame clones and leaves some out. In the table there are tens of thousands of clones, more than 85% of which are singletons. The sequences come from CD4+ or CD8+ T cells sorted from blood, collected in a trial of the OX40 agonist ivuxolimab. Receptors were obtained from an adult with an advanced solid tumor such as melanoma, head and neck, liver or kidney cancer.

V gene TRBV9 combines with J gene TRBJ2-2; tentatively, D is TRBD2 (5 bases). This CDR3 is built from 16 residues. Trimming left V 2 bases short and J 2 bases short, with 13 bases between. The germline V gene encodes CDR1 SGDLS and CDR2 YYNGEE. DNA for the CDR3: TGTGCCAGCAGCGTCGACCTAGCCAGCAACACCGGGGAGCTGTTTTTT. Amino acids: CASSVDLASNTGELFF.

The CDR3 reads CASSVDTGLTYEQYF. The DNA of the CDR3 is TGCGCCAGCAGCGTGGATACCGGGCTCACCTACGAGCAGTACTTC. This chain links TRBV5-1 with TRBJ2-7; no reliable D call. Germline V gives CDR1 SGHRS, CDR2 YFSETQ. CDR3 length equals 15 residues. V was trimmed by 4 bases and J by 2 bases, leaving 16 bases between them.

The rearrangement joins TRBV7-9 to TRBJ2-7; D perhaps matches TRBD1 (8 bases). This CDR3 is built from 15 residues. The germline V and J ends were trimmed by 3 bases and 2 bases, with 14 bases remaining between them. The germline gives CDR1 SEHNR, CDR2 FQNEAQ (reference sequence). CDR3 in amino acids: CASSFTGGGTYEQYF. CDR3 nucleotides: TGTGCCAGCAGCTTTACAGGGGGAGGGACCTACGAGCAGTACTTC.

CDR3 bases: TGCGCCAGCAGCCCTGGGACAGGGGGCGATACGCAGTATTTT. It specifies CASSPGTGGDTQYF. The rearrangement uses TRBV5-1 and TRBJ2-3; 12 bases match TRBD1. The J segment lost 6 bases and the V segment lost 4 bases, leaving 3 bases of the junction unmatched. This CDR3 has 14 residues. Looked up from germline, CDR1 is SGHRS and CDR2 is YFSETQ.

This rearrangement joins TRBV18 to TRBJ1-2; D is unresolved. Per the germline V gene, CDR1 is KGHSH and CDR2 is LQKENI. The CDR3 is 15 amino acids. V lost 1 base, J lost 3 bases, and 12 bases lay in between. CDR3 sequence (DNA): TGTGCCAGCTCACCACGAGGGATCGTTGACTATGGCTACACCTTC. Translated, it gives CASSPRGIVDYGYTF.

The chain has TRBV6-5 and TRBJ2-2; D remains ambiguous. This CDR3 region has 14 residues. Looked up from germline, CDR1 is MNHEY and CDR2 is SVGAGI. V was shortened by 6 bases and J by 3 bases, with 11 bases between the two germline ends. CDR3 protein: CASSPSWDTGELFF. As DNA, the CDR3 is TGTGCCAGCAGCCCCTCCTGGGACACCGGGGAGCTGTTTTTT.

V and J are TRBV28 and TRBJ2-7, with 8 nucleotides matching TRBD1. V shed 5 bases and J 10 bases; nucleotides not matched to a gene: 10. CDR1 and CDR2 from the germline V gene are MDHEN and SYDVKM. The CDR3 spans 13 residues. The CDR3 protein is CASSPGRGRNQYF. In DNA, the CDR3 is TGTGCCAGCAGTCCTGGCAGGGGGCGTAATCAGTACTTC.

The CDR3 region is CASSLETGGGEKLFF. The CDR3 nucleotides read TGCGCCAGCAGCTTGGAGACAGGGGGAGGTGAAAAACTGTTTTTT. The chain couples TRBV5-1 to TRBJ1-4; 9 bases align to TRBD1. J gave up 7 bases and V 0 bases, and 4 bases lay outside the gene matches. Germline CDR1 SGHRS, CDR2 YFSETQ. This CDR3 region has 15 residues.

The chain has TRBV18 and TRBJ2-2; 9 positions agree with TRBD2. This CDR3 is 15 amino acids long. Germline V CDR1 and CDR2: KGHSH, LQKENI. Trimming took 3 bases from V and 4 from J; bases not matched to a gene: 3. This CDR3 is CASSPLAGSTGELFF. CDR3 DNA: TGTGCCAGCTCACCTCTAGCGGGAAGCACCGGGGAGCTGTTTTTT. Combining the CDR3 with reference TRBV18 and TRBJ2-2 gives the whole variable domain NAGVMQNPRHLVRRRGQEARLRCSPMKGHSHVYWYRQLPEEGLKFMVYLQKENIIDESGMPKERFSAEFPKEGPSILRIQQVVRGDSAAYFCASSPLAGSTGELFFGEGSRLTVL.

This clone has only one observation. The chain combines TRBV29-1 with TRBJ2-3; TRBD1 agrees at 9 bases. Germline values: CDR1 SQVTM, CDR2 ANQGSEA. The V segment lost 6 bases and the J segment 6 bases; nucleotides outside the gene matches: 4. The CDR3 covers 12 residues. The CDR3 spells CSVDRGKDTQYF. As DNA, the CDR3 is TGCAGCGTAGACAGGGGGAAGGATACGCAGTATTTT.

This chain connects TRBV19 to TRBJ2-1; 8 positions agree with TRBD2. Trimming took 5 bases from V and 12 from J; bases not matched to a gene: 12. Germline CDR1 is LNHDA and CDR2 is SQIVND (reference sequence). The CDR3 has 14 amino acids. The CDR3 region is CASSSLAGLGWQFF. The CDR3 DNA sequence: TGTGCCAGTAGTTCCTTAGCGGGATTGGGTTGGCAGTTCTTC.

The chain has TRBV7-9 and TRBJ2-3; D is undetermined. Looked up from germline, CDR1 is SEHNR and CDR2 is FQNEAQ (reference sequence). Trimming took 4 bases from V and 10 from J, leaving 0 bases between them. This CDR3 has 8 residues. The CDR3 sequence: CASSSQYF. In DNA, the CDR3 is TGTGCCAGCAGCTCGCAGTATTTT.

This CDR3 is CASSKTSGSYEQYF. CDR3 nucleotides: TGTGCCAGTAGTAAGACTAGCGGTTCCTACGAGCAGTACTTC. The chain couples TRBV19 to TRBJ2-7; 9 bases are shared with TRBD2. The V gene end was trimmed by 4 bases and the J gene end by 1 base; junction bases not matched to a gene: 2. Germline values: CDR1 LNHDA, CDR2 SQIVND (reference sequence). This CDR3 contains 14 residues. The whole variable domain, filled in from reference TRBV19 and TRBJ2-7, reads DGGITQSPKYLFRKEGQNVTLSCEQNLNHDAMYWYRQDPGQGLRLIYYSQIVNDFQKGDIAEGYSVSREKKESFPLTVTSAQKNPTAFYLCASSKTSGSYEQYFGPGTRLTVT.